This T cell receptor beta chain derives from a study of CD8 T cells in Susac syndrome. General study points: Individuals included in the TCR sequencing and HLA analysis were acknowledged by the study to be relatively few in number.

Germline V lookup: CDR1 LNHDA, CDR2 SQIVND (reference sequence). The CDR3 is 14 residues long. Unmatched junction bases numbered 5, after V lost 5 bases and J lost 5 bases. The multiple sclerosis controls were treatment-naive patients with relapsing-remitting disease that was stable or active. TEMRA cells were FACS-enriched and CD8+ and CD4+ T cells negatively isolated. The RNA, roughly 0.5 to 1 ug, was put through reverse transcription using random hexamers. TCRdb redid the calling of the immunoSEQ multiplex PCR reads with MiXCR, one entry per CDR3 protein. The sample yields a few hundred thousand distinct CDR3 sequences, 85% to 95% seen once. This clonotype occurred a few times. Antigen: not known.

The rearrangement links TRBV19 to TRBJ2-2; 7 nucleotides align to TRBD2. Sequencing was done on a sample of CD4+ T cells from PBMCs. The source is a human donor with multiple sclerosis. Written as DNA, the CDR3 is TGTGCCAGTAGTCCGGGAGGTGGGACCGGGGAGCTGTTTTTT. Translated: CASSPGGGTGELFF.